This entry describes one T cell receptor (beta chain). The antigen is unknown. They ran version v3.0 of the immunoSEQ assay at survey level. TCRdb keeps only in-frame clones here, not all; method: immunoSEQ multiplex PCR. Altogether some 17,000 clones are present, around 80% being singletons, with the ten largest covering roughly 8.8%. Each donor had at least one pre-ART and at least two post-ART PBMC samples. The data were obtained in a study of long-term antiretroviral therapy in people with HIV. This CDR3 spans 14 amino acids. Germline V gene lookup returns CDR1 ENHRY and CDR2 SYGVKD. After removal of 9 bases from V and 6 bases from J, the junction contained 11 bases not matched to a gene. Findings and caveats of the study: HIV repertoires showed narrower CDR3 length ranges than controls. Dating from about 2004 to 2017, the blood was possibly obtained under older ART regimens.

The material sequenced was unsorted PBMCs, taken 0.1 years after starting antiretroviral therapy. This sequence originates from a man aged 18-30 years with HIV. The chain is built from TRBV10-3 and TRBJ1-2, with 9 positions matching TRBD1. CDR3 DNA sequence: TGTGCCATGGATGCTACCGGGACAGGGAATGGCTACACCTTC. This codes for CAMDATGTGNGYTF.